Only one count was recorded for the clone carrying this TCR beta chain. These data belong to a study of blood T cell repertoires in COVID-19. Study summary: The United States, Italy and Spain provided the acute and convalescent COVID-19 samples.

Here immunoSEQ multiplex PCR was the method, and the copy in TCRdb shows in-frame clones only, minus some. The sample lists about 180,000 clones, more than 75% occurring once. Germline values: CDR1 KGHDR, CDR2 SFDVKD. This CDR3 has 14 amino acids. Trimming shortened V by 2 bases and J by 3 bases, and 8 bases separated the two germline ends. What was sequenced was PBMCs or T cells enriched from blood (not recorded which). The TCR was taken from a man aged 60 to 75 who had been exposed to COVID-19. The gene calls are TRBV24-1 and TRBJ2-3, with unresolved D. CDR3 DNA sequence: TGTGCCACCAGTGATTCCGACAAGACAGATACGCAGTATTTT. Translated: CATSDSDKTDTQYF.